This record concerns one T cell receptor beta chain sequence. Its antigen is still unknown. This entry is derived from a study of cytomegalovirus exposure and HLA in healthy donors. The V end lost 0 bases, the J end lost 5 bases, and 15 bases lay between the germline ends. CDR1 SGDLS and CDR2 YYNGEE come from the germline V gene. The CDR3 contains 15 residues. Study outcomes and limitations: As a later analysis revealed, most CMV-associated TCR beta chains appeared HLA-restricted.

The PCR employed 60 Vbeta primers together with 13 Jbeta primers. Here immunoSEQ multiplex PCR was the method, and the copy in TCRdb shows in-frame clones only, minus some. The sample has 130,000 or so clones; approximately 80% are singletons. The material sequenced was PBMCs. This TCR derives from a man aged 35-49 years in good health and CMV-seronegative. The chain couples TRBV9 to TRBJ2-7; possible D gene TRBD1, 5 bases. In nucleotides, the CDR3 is TGTGCCAGCAGCGTAGTCCCAGGGTCGGTCCACGAGCAGTACTTC. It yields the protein CASSVVPGSVHEQYF.